This T cell receptor (beta chain) was retrieved from a study of Tregs in tolerant kidney transplant recipients. Related graft donors supplied nonmyeloablative bone marrow transplants, and mixed chimerism was transient. Sequenced by immunoSEQ multiplex PCR; TCRdb stores in-frame clones only, minus some. Here the sample spans about 52,000 clones, around 90% being singletons. CDR1 is MDHEN, CDR2 SYDVKM, per germline. Trimming cost V 10 bases and J 0 bases, with 10 bases left between them. This CDR3 is built from 13 residues. V usage is TRBV28 and J usage is TRBJ1-3, with D hard to call. The receptor comes from a human patient who received a combined kidney and bone marrow transplant. Some of the T cells may derive from the graft donor. This specimen consisted of CD8+ T cells from blood (PBMCs), obtained 24 months after the transplant. CDR3 DNA sequence: TGTGCCACCGGAGGTCCCTCTGGAAACACCATATATTTT. Translated: CATGGPSGNTIYF.